This TCR beta chain was recovered during a study of blood T cell repertoires in COVID-19. Study background: Samples representing acute and convalescent COVID-19 were sourced from the United States, Italy and Spain. The cDNA or gDNA used as material had been derived from T cells, B-cell-depleted T cells, or PBMCs.

Those enrolled in Seattle joined during active infection and were followed longitudinally afterward. Source study methods: By means of reference gene primer amplification, nucleated cell counts were estimated. Clones were read by immunoSEQ multiplex PCR, and TCRdb kept only the in-frame ones, dropping some. V, J and clone size are those of that table, while D and trimming were read from the DNA. The sample lists about 130,000 clones; about 85% were seen once. Germline CDR1 SGHNT, CDR2 YYREEE (reference sequence). V shed 2 bases and J shed 9 bases, with 14 bases lying between them. The CDR3 covers 13 residues.

This TCR derives from a woman in her sixties or seventies with COVID-19, enrolled during active disease. Sequences were obtained from peripheral blood. V and J are TRBV5-4 and TRBJ1-2; D is possibly TRBD1 (5 bases). The CDR3 protein is CASSFREGVRYTF. The CDR3 DNA reads TGTGCCAGCAGCTTTCGAGAAGGGGTTCGCTACACCTTC.